The rows below give T cell receptor beta chains drawn from one sample of a study of radiation and T cells in renal cell carcinoma. Data came from immunoSEQ multiplex PCR; TCRdb stores just in-frame clones and leaves some out. The repertoire holds some 120,000 clones, with over 75% as singletons. The sequences come from blood, collected from a patient whose treatment included radiotherapy and nephrectomy. The source is a woman in her sixties with renal cell carcinoma. The conserved cysteine and the conserved F or W are not part of the CDR3 here. Some rows have no size entry. The others give once, few or many, or a class for an expanded clone.

clone_size j_call v_call cdr3_aa
. TRBJ1-1 TRBV7-2 ASSLRGRGNTEAF
. TRBJ1-1 TRBV18 ASSDEDTEAF
once TRBJ1-2 TRBV18 ASSPTLNGANYGYT
. TRBJ2-3 TRBV2 ASSNRGGTDTQY
. TRBJ1-1 TRBV19 ASSMGSWQIKNTEAF
. TRBJ1-4 TRBV7-3 ASSLRATRGTEKLF
. TRBJ2-1 TRBV4-3 ASSQNFGGGGEQF
once TRBJ2-2 TRBV6-1 ASSEGGLAGELF
few TRBJ1-5 TRBV27 ASMVEGALGNQPQH
. TRBJ2-5 TRBV4-2 ASSQAGGEETQY
few TRBJ1-1 TRBV6-5 ASSYGGSEAF
. TRBJ2-1 TRBV2 ASRPPEASNEQF
. TRBJ1-2 TRBV28 ASSLDGWSAYGYT
once TRBJ2-1 TRBV6-6 ASSYGGNEQF
few TRBJ2-2 TRBV6-5 ASRTGQNTGELF
. TRBJ2-3 TRBV28 ASSPGLADTDTQY
. TRBJ2-1 TRBV19 ASSIWGASGNHNEQF
. TRBJ1-4 TRBV18 ASSLRQATNEKLF
few TRBJ1-1 TRBV7-9 ASSPRGSSEAF
. TRBJ2-7 TRBV7-3 ASSPHGSYEQY
. TRBJ1-2 TRBV29-1 SATTGGMDYGYT
few TRBJ2-2 TRBV7-6 ASSFLYTEDTGELF
. TRBJ2-3 TRBV7-9 ASSLVELKRTQY
. TRBJ1-2 TRBV19 ASSIAGTDYGYT
. TRBJ2-7 TRBV12-2 ASRFHATFSYEQY
. TRBJ1-5 TRBV29-1 SVGDSSNQPQH
. TRBJ1-3 TRBV10-3 AISGTGGNTIY
. TRBJ2-5 TRBV9 ASSGFQEVGTQY
. TRBJ1-5 TRBV19 ASSIVGKPQH
few TRBJ1-1 TRBV5-1 ASSLARNTEAF
. TRBJ2-1 TRBV29-1 SVEPLAGYNEQF
. TRBJ2-1 TRBV11-3 ASSLGRRSYNEQF
. TRBJ1-5 TRBV15 ATSRGPGYQPQH
. TRBJ1-1 TRBV29-1 SVEDLIPDTEAF
. TRBJ2-1 TRBV28 ASSYRGAESYNEQF
. TRBJ1-2 TRBV30 AWTASDRDPFGYT
. TRBJ2-1 TRBV7-2 ASSYSSTWIGEQF
. TRBJ2-1 TRBV4-2 ASSQEGGMSSYNEQF
once TRBJ2-6 TRBV6-1 ASSEDRAGANVLT
few TRBJ2-3 TRBV5-4 ASSVLAGADTQY
. TRBJ1-4 TRBV28 ASSLPTDRATNEKLF
. TRBJ2-7 TRBV6-5 ASSLTGDYEQY
. TRBJ2-3 TRBV5-6 ASSPPMGTQY
. TRBJ1-5 TRBV5-6 ASSFGTGGPQPQH
. TRBJ1-2 TRBV9 ASSVGNGYT
. TRBJ2-2 TRBV5-4 ASSLPGQGMGTGELF